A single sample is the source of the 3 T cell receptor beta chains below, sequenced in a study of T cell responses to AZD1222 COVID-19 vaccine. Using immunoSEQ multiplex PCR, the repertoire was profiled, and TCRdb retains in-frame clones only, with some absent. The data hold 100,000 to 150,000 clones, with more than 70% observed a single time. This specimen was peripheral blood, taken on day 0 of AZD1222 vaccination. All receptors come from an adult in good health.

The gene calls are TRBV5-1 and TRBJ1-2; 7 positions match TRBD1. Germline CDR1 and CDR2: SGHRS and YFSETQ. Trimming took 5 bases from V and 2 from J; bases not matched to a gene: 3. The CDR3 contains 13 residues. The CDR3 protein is CASSRDRNYGYTF. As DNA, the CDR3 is TGCGCCAGCAGTCGGGACAGAAACTATGGCTACACCTTC.

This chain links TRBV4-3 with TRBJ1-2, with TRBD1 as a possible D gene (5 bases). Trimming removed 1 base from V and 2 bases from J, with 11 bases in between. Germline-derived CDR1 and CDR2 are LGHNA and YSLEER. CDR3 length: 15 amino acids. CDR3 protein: CASSQVAGENYGYTF. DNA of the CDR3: TGCGCCAGCAGCCAAGTGGCGGGGGAAAACTATGGCTACACCTTC.

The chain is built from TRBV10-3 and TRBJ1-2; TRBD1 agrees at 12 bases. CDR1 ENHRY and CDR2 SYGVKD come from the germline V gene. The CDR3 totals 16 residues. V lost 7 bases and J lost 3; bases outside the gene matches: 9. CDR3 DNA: TGTGCCATCAATACCGGGACAGGGGGCGCGGACTATGGCTACACCTTC. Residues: CAINTGTGGADYGYTF.